This T cell receptor (beta chain) derives from a study of human T cells and chemical hapten exposure. Study-wide findings and caveats: Sensitizing with DPC caused no change in TCRs above 1 in 1000 frequency. In comparison with controls, expanded TCRs gave rise to a significantly larger number of large CDR3 similarity clusters.

Time point here: patch test 1, 2 weeks after DPC sensitization. Treatment of the sample: therapeutic diphenylcyclopropenone sensitization with weekly scalp DPC. The V end lost 0 bases, the J end lost 2 bases, and 13 bases lay between the germline ends. The CDR3 spans 17 residues. Per germline, CDR1 LNHNV and CDR2 YYDKDF (reference sequence). This clonotype appeared a few times. Its antigen is not identified. TCRdb used MiXCR to reprocess the RACE reads, holding one entry per CDR3 protein. This sample has under 450,000 distinct CDR3 sequences, with around 5% found just once. This chain links TRBV15 with TRBJ2-2; a weak D match, TRBD2 (5 bases). The sequencing here drew on whole blood, taken in connection with sensitization to the hapten diphenylcyclopropenone (DPC). The sequence was collected from a woman in her fifties or sixties with alopecia areata. Some clones in this sample may be carry-over from other donors' samples. CDR3 in DNA: TGTGCCACCAGCAGAGATCGAGGGCTGGGTAACACCGGGGAGCTGTTTTTT. Amino acids: CATSRDRGLGNTGELFF. Variable domain in full (rest from reference TRBV15 and TRBJ2-2): DAMVIQNPRYQVTQFGKPVTLSCSQTLNHNVMYWYQQKSSQAPKLLFHYYDKDFNNEADTPDNFQSRRPNTSFCFLDIRSPGLGDTAMYLCATSRDRGLGNTGELFFGEGSRLTVL.